The 5 T cell receptor beta chains presented below share a single source sample, sequenced in a study of shared clonotypes between healthy human individuals. Clones were sequenced by immunoSEQ multiplex PCR, and TCRdb holds only the in-frame ones, with some missing. The table has 550,000 to 700,000 clones, 73% seen once. Sequenced material: memory CD4+ T cells sorted from blood. Subset defined: CD45RA-negative fraction. These TCRs come from a woman aged 25-40 years in good health.

This clone was observed many times. The genes are TRBV27 and TRBJ1-2; weak D call: TRBD1 (6 bases). The length of the CDR3 is 13 residues. In germline, CDR1 is MNHEY, CDR2 SMNVEV (reference sequence). V was shortened by 1 base and J by 8 bases, with 11 bases between the two germline ends. DNA of the CDR3: TGTGCCAGCAGTTTATGGCCAGGGGAGGGCTACACCTTC. As protein: CASSLWPGEGYTF.

The chain couples TRBV10-3 to TRBJ2-1; TRBD2 aligns across 8 bases. CDR1 ENHRY and CDR2 SYGVKD come from the germline V gene. V was clipped by 6 bases and J by 3 bases; unmatched bases: 7. This CDR3 is built from 15 residues. The DNA of the CDR3 is TGTGCCATCAGGGGGGTCAGCGGGAGCTACAATGAGCAGTTCTTC. Protein: CAIRGVSGSYNEQFF.

This rearrangement joins TRBV5-1 to TRBJ2-3; D remains unclear. The CDR3 totals 14 residues. V dropped 3 bases and J dropped 2 bases, with 10 bases sitting between them. Germline V gene lookup returns CDR1 SGHRS and CDR2 YFSETQ. The CDR3, as DNA: TGCGCCAGCAGCTCCGATAGTGCCACAGATACGCAGTATTTT. Encoded protein: CASSSDSATDTQYF.

This clone showed up just once. This sequence joins TRBV29-1 and TRBJ1-1; weak D call: TRBD1 (5 bases). Trimming pared 4 bases from V and 1 base from J, leaving 13 bases between. CDR3 length equals 14 residues. Germline CDR1 reads SQVTM; CDR2 reads ANQGSEA. CDR3 DNA: TGCAGCGTTGTCCTCCCGGGACGGAACACTGAAGCTTTCTTT. Protein product: CSVVLPGRNTEAFF.

The chain couples TRBV7-3 to TRBJ2-1; TRBD2 matches at 13 bases. The CDR3 sequence is 16 residues long. With V trimmed by 4 bases and J by 8 bases, 8 bases remained unmatched. Germline CDR1 reads SGHTA; CDR2 reads FQGTGA. Written as DNA, the CDR3 is TGTGCCAGCAGCTCCCAGGGGACTAGCGGGGACGATGAGCAGTTCTTC. Amino acid sequence: CASSSQGTSGDDEQFF. Filled out from reference TRBV7-3 and TRBJ2-1, the complete variable domain reads GAGVSQTPSNKVTEKGKYVELRCDPISGHTALYWYRQSLGQGPEFLIYFQGTGAADDSGLPNDRFFAVRPEGSVSTLKIQRTERGDSAVYLCASSSQGTSGDDEQFFGPGTRLTVL.